The sample holds many counts of the clone carrying this T cell receptor (beta chain). The antigen remains undetermined. The sample originates from a study of metastatic and nonmetastatic thyroid tumors. At the level of the study: Malignant thyroid and benign thyroid patients provided blood and tumor or nodule tissue whose repertoires were compared.

Study-wide results and caveats: Benign nodules reportedly had significantly lower TCR beta diversity than malignant thyroid tumors in blood and tumor.

With 2 bases clipped from V and 1 base from J, the junction kept 3 bases outside the gene matches. Germline CDR1 and CDR2: SNHLY and FYNNEI. This CDR3 comprises 15 residues. Source study methods: What underpinned the distant-metastasis classifier for papillary thyroid cancer was the set of CDR3 differences across clinicopathological groups. TCRdb re-processed the PCR reads through MiXCR. TCRdb, rather than the study authors, made the V and J calls. The sample lists roughly 93,000 clones, approximately 11% occurring once. Before thyroid surgery, none of the patients had received any treatment. This chain connects TRBV2 to TRBJ1-1, with 8 nucleotides matching TRBD1. Sequenced sample: blood. This receptor was identified in a female donor with papillary thyroid cancer or a benign thyroid nodule (not recorded which). Some clones in this sample may be carry-over from other donors' samples. Here the CDR3 reads CASSEWDRRNTEAFF. In DNA form, the CDR3 reads TGTGCCAGCAGTGAATGGGACAGGCGGAACACTGAAGCTTTCTTT.